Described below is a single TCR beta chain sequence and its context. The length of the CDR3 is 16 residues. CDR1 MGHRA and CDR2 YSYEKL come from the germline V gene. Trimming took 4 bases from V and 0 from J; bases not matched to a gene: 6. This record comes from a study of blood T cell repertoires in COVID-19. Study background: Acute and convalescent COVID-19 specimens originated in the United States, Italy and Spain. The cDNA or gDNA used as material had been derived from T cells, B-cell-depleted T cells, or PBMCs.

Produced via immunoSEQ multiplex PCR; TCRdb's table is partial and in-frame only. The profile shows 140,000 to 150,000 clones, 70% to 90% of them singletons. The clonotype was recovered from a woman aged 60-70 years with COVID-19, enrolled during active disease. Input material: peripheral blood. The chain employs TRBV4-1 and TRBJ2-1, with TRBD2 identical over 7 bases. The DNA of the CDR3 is TGCGCCAGCAGCCCCGGGGGGATTCGCTCCTACAATGAGCAGTTCTTC. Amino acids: CASSPGGIRSYNEQFF.